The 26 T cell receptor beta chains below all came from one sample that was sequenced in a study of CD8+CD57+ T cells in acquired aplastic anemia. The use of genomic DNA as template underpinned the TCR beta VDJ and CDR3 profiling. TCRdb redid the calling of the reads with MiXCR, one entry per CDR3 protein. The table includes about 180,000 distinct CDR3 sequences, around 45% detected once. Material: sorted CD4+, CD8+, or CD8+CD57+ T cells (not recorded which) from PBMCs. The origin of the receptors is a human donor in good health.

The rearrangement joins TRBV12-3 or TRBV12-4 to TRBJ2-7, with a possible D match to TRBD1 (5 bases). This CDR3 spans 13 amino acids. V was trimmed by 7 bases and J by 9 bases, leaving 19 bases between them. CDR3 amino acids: CASTRASLTGQYF. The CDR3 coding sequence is TGTGCCAGCACCAGGGCCTCCCTTACCGGGCAGTACTTC.

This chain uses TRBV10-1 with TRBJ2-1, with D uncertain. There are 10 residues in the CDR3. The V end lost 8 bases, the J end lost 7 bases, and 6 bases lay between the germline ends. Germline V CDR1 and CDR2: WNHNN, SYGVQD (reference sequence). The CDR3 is CASVLNEQFF. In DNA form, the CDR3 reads TGCGCCAGCGTGTTGAATGAGCAGTTCTTC.

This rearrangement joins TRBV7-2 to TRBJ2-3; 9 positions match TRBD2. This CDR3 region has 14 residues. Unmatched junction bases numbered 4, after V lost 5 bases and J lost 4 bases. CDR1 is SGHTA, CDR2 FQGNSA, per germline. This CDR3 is CASSGTSPPDTQYF. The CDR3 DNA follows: TGTGCCAGCAGCGGGACTAGCCCCCCAGATACGCAGTATTTT.

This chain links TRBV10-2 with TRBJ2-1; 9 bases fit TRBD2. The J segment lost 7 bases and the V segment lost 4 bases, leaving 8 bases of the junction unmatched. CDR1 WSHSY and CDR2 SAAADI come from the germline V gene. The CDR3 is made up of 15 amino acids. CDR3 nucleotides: TGCGCCAGCAGTGCCATTAGCGGGAGTAGAAATGAGCAGTTCTTC. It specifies CASSAISGSRNEQFF.

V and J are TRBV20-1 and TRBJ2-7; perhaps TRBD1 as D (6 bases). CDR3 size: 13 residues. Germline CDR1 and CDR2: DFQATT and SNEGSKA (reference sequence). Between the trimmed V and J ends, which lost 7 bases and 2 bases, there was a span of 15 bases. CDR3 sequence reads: CSVGDMGTYEQYF. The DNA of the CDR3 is TGCAGTGTAGGGGACATGGGCACCTACGAGCAGTACTTC.

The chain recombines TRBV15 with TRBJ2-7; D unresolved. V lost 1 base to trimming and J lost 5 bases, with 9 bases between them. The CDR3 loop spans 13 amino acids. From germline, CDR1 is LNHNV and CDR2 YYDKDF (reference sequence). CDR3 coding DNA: TGTGCCACCAGCAGAGCTGACACCAACGAGCAGTACTTC. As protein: CATSRADTNEQYF.

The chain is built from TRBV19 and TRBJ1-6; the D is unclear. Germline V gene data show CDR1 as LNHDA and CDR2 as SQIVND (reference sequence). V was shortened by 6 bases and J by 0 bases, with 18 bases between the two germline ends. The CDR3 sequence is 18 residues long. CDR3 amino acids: CASRPGLLGSSYNSPLHF. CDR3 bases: TGTGCCAGTAGACCCGGCTTGTTGGGAAGCTCCTATAATTCACCCCTCCACTTT. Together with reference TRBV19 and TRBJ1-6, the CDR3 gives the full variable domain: DGGITQSPKYLFRKEGQNVTLSCEQNLNHDAMYWYRQDPGQGLRLIYYSQIVNDFQKGDIAEGYSVSREKKESFPLTVTSAQKNPTAFYLCASRPGLLGSSYNSPLHFGNGTRLTVT.

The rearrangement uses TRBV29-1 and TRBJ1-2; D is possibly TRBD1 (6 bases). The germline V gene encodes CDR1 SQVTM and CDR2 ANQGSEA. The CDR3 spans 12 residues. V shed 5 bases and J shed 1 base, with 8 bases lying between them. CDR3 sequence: CSVYRVNYGYTF. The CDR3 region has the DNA TGCAGCGTTTACAGGGTTAACTATGGCTACACCTTC.

CDR3 residues: CATSRGDRDGYTF. The CDR3 region has the DNA TGTGCCACCAGCAGGGGGGACAGGGATGGCTACACCTTC. The chain is built from TRBV15 and TRBJ1-2; TRBD1 matches 9 bases. V gave up 3 bases and J gave up 6 bases; unmatched junction bases: 2. Germline V lookup: CDR1 LNHNV, CDR2 YYDKDF (reference sequence). This CDR3 contains 13 residues.

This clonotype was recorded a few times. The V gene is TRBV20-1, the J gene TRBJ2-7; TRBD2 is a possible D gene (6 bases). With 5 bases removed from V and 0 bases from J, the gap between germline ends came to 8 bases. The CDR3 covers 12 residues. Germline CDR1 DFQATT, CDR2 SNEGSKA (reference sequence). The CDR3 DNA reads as TGCAGTGCTGGCGGGGCCTCCTACGAGCAGTACTTC. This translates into CSAGGASYEQYF.

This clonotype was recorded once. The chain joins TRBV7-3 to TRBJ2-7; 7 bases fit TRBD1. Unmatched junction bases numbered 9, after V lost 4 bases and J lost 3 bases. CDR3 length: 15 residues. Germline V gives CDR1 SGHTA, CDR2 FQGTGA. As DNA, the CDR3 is TGTGCCAGCAGCTGGGCCGGGACAGCCTACTACGAGCAGTACTTC. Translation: CASSWAGTAYYEQYF. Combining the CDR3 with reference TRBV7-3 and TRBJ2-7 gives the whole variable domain GAGVSQTPSNKVTEKGKYVELRCDPISGHTALYWYRQSLGQGPEFLIYFQGTGAADDSGLPNDRFFAVRPEGSVSTLKIQRTERGDSAVYLCASSWAGTAYYEQYFGPGTRLTVT.

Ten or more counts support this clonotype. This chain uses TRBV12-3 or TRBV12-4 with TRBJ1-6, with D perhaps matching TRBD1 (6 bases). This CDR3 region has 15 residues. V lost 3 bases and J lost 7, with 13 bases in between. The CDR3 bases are TGTGCCAGCAGTTTGTTCGCAGGGGAGAATTCACCCCTCCACTTT. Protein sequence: CASSLFAGENSPLHF.

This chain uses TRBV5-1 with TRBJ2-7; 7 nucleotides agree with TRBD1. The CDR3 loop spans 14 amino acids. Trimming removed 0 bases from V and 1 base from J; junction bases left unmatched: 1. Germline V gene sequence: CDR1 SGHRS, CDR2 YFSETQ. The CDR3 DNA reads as TGCGCCAGCAGCTTGGAGGGACAGTCCTACGAGCAGTACTTC. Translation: CASSLEGQSYEQYF.

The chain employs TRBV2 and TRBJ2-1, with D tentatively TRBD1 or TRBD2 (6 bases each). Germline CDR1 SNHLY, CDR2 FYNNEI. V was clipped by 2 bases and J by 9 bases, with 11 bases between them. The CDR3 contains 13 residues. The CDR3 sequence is CASSERGAVEQFF. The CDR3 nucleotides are TGTGCCAGCAGTGAAAGGGGGGCGGTTGAGCAGTTCTTC.

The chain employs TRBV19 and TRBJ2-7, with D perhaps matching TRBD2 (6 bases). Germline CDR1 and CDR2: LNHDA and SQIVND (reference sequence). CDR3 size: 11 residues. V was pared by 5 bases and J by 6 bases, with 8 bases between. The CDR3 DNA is TGTGCCAGTAGTGAGCGGGTCGAGCAGTACTTC. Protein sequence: CASSERVEQYF.

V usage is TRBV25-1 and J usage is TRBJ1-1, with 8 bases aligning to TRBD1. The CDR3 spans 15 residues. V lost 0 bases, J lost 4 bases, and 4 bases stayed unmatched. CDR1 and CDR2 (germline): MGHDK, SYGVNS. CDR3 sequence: CASSEYRGRFTEAFF. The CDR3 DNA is TGTGCCAGCAGTGAATACAGGGGGCGTTTCACTGAAGCTTTCTTT.

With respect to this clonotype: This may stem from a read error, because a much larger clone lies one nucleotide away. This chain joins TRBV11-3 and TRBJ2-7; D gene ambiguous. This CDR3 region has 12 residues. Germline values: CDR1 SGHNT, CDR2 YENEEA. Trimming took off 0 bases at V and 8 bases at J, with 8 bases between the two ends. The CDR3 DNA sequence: TGTGCCAGCAGCTTAGAGGTTTATAAGCAGTACTTC. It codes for CASSLEVYKQYF.

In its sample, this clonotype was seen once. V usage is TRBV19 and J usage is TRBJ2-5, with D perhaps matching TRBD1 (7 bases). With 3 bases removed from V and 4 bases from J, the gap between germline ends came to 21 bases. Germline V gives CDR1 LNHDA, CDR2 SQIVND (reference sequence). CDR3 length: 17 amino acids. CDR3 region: CASSIEAGTAGRETQYF. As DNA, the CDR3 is TGTGCCAGTAGTATCGAGGCCGGGACAGCCGGGAGAGAGACCCAGTACTTC.

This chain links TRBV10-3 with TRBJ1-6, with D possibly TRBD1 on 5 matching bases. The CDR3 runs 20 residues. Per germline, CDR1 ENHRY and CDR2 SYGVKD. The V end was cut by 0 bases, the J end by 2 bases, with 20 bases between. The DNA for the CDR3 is TGTGCCATCAGTGAGTCCTTGTCAGGGTCTACGTTGACCTATAATTCACCCCTCCACTTT. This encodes CAISESLSGSTLTYNSPLHF.

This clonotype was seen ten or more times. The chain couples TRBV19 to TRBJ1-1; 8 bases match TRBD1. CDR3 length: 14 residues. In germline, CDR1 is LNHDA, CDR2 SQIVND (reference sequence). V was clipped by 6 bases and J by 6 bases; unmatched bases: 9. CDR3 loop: CASRLQGVLSEAFF. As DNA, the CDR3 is TGTGCCAGTAGATTACAGGGGGTGTTATCTGAAGCTTTCTTT.

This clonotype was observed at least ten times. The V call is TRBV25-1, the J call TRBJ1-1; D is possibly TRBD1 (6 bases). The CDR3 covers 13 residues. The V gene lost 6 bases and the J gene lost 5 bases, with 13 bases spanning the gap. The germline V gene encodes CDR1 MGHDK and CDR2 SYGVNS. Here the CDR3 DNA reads TGTGCCAGCAGAACCTCAGGGGCGACTGAAGCTTTCTTT. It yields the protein CASRTSGATEAFF.

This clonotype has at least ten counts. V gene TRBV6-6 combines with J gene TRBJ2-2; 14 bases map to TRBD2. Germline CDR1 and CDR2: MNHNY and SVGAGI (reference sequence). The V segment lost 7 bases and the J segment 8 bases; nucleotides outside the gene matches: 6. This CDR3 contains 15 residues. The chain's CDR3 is CASKLGTSGSGELFF. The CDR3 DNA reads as TGTGCCAGCAAGCTTGGGACTAGCGGGAGTGGGGAGCTGTTTTTT.

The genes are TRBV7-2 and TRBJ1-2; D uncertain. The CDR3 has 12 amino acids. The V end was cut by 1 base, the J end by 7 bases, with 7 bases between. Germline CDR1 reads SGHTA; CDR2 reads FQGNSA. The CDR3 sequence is CASSLDEGGYTF. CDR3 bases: TGTGCCAGCAGCTTAGATGAAGGTGGCTACACCTTC.

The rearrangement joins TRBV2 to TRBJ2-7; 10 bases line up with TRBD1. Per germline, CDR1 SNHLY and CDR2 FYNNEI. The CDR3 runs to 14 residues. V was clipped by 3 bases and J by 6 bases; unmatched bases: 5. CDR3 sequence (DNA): TGTGCCAGCAGTGAGGGACAGGGGCTGAGCGAGCAGTACTTC. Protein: CASSEGQGLSEQYF. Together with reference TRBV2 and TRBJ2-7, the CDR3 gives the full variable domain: EPEVTQTPSHQVTQMGQEVILRCVPISNHLYFYWYRQILGQKVEFLVSFYNNEISEKSEIFDDQFSVERPDGSNFTLKIRSTKLEDSAMYFCASSEGQGLSEQYFGPGTRLTVT.

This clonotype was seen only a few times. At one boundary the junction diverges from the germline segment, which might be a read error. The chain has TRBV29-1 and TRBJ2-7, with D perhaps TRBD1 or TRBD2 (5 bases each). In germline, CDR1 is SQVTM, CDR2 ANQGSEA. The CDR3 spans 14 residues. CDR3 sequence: CSAARGVKAYEQYF. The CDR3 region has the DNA TGCAGCGCCGCACGAGGGGTTAAGGCCTATGAGCAGTACTTC.

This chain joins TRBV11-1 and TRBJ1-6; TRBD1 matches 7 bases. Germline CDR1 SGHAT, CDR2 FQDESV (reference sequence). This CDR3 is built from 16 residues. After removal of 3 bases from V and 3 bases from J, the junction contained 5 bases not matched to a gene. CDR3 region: CASSLVGTDYNSPLHF. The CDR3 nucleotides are TGTGCCAGCAGCTTGGTGGGGACAGACTATAATTCACCCCTCCACTTT.